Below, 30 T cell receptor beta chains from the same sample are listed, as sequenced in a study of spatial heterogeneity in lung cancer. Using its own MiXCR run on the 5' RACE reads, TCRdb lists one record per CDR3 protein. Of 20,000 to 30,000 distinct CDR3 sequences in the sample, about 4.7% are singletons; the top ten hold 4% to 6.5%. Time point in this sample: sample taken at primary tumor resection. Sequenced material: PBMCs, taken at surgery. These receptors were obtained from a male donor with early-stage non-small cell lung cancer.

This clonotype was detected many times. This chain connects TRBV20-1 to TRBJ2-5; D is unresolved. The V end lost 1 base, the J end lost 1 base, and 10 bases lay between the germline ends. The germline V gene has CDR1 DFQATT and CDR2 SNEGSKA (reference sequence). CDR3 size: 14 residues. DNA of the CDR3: TGCAGTGCTAGAGCGCCGCCGCCCCAAGAGACCCAGTACTTC. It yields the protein CSARAPPPQETQYF.

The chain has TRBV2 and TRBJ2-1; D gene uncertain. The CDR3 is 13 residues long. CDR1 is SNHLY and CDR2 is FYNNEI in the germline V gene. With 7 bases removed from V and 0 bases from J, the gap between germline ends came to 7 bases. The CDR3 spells CASKASSYNEQFF. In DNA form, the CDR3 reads TGTGCCAGCAAGGCAAGCTCCTACAATGAGCAGTTCTTC.

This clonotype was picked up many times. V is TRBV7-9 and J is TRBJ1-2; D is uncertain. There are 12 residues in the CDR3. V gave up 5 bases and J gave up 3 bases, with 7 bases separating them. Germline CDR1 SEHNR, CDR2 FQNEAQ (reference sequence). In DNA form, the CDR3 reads TGTGCCAGCAGCGAGCAGGACTATGGCTACACCTTC. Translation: CASSEQDYGYTF.

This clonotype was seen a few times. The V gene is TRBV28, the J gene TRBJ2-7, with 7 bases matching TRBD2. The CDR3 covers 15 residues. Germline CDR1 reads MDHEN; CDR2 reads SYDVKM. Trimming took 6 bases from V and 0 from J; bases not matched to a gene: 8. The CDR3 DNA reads TGTGCCAGCAGCAACGCCCCGGGGGGCTCCTACGAGCAGTACTTC. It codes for CASSNAPGGSYEQYF.

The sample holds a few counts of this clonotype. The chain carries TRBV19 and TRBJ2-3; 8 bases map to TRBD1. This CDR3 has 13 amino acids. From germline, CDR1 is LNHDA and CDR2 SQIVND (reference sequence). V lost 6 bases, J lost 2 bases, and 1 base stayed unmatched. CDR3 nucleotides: TGTGCCAGTAGGGACAGGGACACAGATACGCAGTATTTT. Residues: CASRDRDTDTQYF.

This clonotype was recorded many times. The CDR3 is CASSPQDWAAYEQYF. CDR3 in DNA: TGTGCCAGCAGCCCACAGGACTGGGCGGCCTACGAGCAGTACTTC. The V gene is TRBV6-2 or TRBV6-3, the J gene TRBJ2-7; the D call may be TRBD1 or TRBD2 (5 bases each). This CDR3 contains 15 residues. The V end was cut by 6 bases, the J end by 2 bases, with 17 bases between. Germline CDR1 and CDR2: MNHEY and SVGEGT.

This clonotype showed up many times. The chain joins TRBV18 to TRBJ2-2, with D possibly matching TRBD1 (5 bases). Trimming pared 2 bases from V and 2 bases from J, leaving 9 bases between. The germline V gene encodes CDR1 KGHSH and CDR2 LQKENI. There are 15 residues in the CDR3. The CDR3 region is CASSPVGLNTGELFF. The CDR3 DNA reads TGTGCCAGCTCACCAGTGGGGCTCAACACCGGGGAGCTGTTTTTT.

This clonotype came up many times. In DNA, the CDR3 is TGCAGTGCCCCCAGAGGGGCGGGTGAGCAGTTCTTC. Its protein product is CSAPRGAGEQFF. The chain carries TRBV20-1 and TRBJ2-1; perhaps D is TRBD1 or TRBD2 (5 bases each). V was trimmed by 6 bases and J by 9 bases, leaving 15 bases between them. Germline CDR1 reads DFQATT; CDR2 reads SNEGSKA (reference sequence). This CDR3 region has 12 residues.

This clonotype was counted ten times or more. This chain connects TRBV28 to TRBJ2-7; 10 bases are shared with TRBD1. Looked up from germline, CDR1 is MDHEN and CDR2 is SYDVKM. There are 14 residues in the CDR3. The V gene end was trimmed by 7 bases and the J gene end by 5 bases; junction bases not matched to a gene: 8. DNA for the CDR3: TGTGCCAGCACCCGTGGGGACAGGGGTCACGAGCAGTACTTC. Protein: CASTRGDRGHEQYF.

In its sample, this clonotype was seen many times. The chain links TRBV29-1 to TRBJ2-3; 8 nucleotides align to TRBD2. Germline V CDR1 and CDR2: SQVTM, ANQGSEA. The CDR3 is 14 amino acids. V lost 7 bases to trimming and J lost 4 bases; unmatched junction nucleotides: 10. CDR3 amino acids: CSAGGGQGADTQYF. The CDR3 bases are TGCAGCGCCGGGGGGGGTCAGGGCGCAGATACGCAGTATTTT.

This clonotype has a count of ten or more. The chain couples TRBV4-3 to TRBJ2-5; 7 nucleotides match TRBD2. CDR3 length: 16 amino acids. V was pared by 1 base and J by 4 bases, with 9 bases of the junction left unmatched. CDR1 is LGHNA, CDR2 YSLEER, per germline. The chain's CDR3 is CASSQGKGSGGETQYF. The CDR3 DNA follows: TGCGCCAGCAGCCAAGGGAAAGGGTCGGGGGGAGAGACCCAGTACTTC.

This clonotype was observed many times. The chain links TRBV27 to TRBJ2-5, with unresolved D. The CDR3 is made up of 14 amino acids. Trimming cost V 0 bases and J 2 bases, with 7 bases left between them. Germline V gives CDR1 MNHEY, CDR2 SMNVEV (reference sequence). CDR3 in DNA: TGTGCCAGCAGTTTATCGGTCCTTCAAGAGACCCAGTACTTC. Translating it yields CASSLSVLQETQYF.

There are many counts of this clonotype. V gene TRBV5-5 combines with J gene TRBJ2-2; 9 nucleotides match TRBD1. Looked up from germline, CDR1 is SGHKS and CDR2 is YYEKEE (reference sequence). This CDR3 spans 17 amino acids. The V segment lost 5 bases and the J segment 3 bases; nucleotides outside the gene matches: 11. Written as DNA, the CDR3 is TGTGCCAGCAGGAAACAGGGGGCACTTTCGTACACCGGGGAGCTGTTTTTT. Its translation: CASRKQGALSYTGELFF.

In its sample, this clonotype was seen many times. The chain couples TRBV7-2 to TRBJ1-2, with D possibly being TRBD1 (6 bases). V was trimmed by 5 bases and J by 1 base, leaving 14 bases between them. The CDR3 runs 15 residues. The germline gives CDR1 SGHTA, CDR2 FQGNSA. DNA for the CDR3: TGTGCCAGCAGCCCAACGGACAGCGATAACTATGGCTACACCTTC. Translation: CASSPTDSDNYGYTF.

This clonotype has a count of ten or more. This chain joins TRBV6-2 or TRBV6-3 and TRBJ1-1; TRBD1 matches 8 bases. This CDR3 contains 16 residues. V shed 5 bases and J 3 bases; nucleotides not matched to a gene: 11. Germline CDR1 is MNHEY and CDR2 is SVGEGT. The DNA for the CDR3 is TGTGCCAGCAGTCCTTTACCAAGGACAGGGCACACTGAAGCTTTCTTT. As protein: CASSPLPRTGHTEAFF.

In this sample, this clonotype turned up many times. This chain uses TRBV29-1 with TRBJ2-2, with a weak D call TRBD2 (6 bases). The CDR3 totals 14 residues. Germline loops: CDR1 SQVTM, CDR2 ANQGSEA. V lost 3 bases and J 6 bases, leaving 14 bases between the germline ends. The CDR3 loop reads CSVELAQIAGELFF. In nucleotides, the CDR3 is TGCAGCGTTGAGCTAGCGCAAATTGCCGGGGAGCTGTTTTTT.

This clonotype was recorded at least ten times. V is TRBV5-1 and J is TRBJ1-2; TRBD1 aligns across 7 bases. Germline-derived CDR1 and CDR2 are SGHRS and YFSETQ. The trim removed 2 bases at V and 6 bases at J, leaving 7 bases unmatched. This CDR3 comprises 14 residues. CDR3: CASSLEGGMNGYTF. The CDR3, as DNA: TGCGCCAGCAGCTTAGAAGGGGGCATGAATGGCTACACCTTC.

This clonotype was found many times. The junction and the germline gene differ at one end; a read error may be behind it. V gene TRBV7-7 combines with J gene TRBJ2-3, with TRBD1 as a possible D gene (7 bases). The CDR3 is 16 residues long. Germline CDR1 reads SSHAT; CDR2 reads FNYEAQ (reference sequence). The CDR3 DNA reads TGTGCTAGCAGCTTAGGGGGCGGAGGGAGCACAGATACGCAGTATTTT. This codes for CASSLGGGGSTDTQYF.

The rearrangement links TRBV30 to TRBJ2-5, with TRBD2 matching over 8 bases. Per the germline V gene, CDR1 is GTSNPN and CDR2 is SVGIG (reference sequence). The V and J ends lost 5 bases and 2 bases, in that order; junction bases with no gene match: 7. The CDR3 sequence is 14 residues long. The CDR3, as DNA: TGTGCCTGGTCCAGAGGACTAGCACAAGAGACCCAGTACTTC. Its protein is CAWSRGLAQETQYF.

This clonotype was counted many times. CDR3 residues: CASSLQPHSNQPQHF. In DNA, the CDR3 is TGTGCCAGCAGCTTACAGCCCCATAGCAATCAGCCCCAGCATTTT. The chain couples TRBV7-2 to TRBJ1-5; D is undetermined. The CDR3 spans 15 residues. The V end lost 2 bases, the J end lost 0 bases, and 8 bases lay between the germline ends. Germline-derived CDR1 and CDR2 are SGHTA and FQGNSA.

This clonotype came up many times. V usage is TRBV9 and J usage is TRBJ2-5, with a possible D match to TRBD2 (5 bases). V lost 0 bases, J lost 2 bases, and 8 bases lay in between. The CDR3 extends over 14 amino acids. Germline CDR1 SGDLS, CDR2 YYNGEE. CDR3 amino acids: CASSVVGDQETQYF. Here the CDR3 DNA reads TGTGCCAGCAGCGTAGTCGGGGATCAAGAGACCCAGTACTTC.

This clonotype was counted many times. Written as DNA, the CDR3 is TGCAGCGTTGGGGTAGCGGGGGGCCAAGAGACCCAGTACTTC. This codes for CSVGVAGGQETQYF. The chain is built from TRBV29-1 and TRBJ2-5; TRBD2 matches at 10 bases. J lost 1 base, V lost 4 bases, and 3 bases had no gene match. This CDR3 has 14 amino acids. Germline CDR1 is SQVTM and CDR2 is ANQGSEA.

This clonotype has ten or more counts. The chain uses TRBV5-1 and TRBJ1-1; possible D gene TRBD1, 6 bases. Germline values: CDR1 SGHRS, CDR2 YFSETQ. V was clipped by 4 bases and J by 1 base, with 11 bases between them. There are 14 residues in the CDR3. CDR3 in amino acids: CASSQGTQNTEAFF. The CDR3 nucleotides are TGCGCCAGCAGCCAAGGGACACAGAACACTGAAGCTTTCTTT.

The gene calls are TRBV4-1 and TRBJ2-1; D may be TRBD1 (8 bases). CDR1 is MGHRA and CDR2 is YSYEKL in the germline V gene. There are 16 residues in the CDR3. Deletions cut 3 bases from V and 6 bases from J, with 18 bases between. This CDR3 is CASSQDRDPGGNEQFF. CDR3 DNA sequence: TGCGCCAGCAGCCAGGACAGGGATCCGGGGGGCAATGAGCAGTTCTTC.

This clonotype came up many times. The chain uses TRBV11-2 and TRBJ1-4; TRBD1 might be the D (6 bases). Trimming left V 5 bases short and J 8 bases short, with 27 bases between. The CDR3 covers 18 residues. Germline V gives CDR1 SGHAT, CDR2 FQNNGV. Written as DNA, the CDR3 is TGTGCCAGCAGCCCCCACGGGGGTGGGGGGCTTAATCAGGAAAAACTGTTTTTT. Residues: CASSPHGGGGLNQEKLFF.

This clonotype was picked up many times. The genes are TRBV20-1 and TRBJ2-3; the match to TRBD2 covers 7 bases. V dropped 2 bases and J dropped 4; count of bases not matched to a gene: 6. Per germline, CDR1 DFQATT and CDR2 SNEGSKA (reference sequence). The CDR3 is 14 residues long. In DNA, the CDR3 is TGCAGTGCTAGAAGCGGGAAGCGGTCAGATACGCAGTATTTT. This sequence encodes CSARSGKRSDTQYF.

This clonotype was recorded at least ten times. This CDR3 reads CARRTISDEQFF. As DNA, the CDR3 is TGTGCCAGGAGGACTATCTCAGATGAGCAGTTCTTC. The gene calls are TRBV19 and TRBJ2-1; tentative D call: TRBD2 (6 bases). CDR3 length: 12 residues. V lost 9 bases and J 8 bases, leaving 14 bases between the germline ends. Germline-derived CDR1 and CDR2 are LNHDA and SQIVND (reference sequence).

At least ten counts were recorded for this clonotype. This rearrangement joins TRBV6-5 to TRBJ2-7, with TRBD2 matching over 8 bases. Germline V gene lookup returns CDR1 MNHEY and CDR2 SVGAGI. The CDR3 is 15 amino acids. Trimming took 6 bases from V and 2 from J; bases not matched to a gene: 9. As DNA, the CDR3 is TGTGCCAGCAGCCGGTCAGCGGGGGCCGCCTACGAGCAGTACTTC. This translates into CASSRSAGAAYEQYF.

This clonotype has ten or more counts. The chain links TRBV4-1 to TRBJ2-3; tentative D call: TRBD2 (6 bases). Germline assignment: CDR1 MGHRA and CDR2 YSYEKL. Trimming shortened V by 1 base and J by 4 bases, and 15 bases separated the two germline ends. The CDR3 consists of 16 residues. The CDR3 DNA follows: TGCGCCAGCAGCCAAGGGTCGAGCGGGTTCCCAGATACGCAGTATTTT. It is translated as CASSQGSSGFPDTQYF.

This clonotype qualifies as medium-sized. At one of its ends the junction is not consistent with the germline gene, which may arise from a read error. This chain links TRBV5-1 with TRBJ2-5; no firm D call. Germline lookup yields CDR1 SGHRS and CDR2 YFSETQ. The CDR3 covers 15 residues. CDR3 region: CASTLNVGSQETQYF. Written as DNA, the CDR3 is TGCGCCAGCACCTTGAACGTCGGCAGCCAAGAGACCCAGTACTTC.